One and the same sample provided the 28 T cell receptor beta chains below, sequenced in a study of OX40 agonist ivuxolimab in advanced cancers. Here immunoSEQ multiplex PCR was the method, and the copy in TCRdb shows in-frame clones only, minus some. Seen here are about 54,000 clones, under 95% observed once, and the top ten hold 8.5% to 9%. The specimen was CD4+ or CD8+ T cells sorted from blood, collected in a trial of the OX40 agonist ivuxolimab. The receptors shown here come from an adult with an advanced solid tumor such as melanoma, head and neck, liver or kidney cancer.

This chain connects TRBV9 to TRBJ1-5; D remains ambiguous. Germline V gene data show CDR1 as SGDLS and CDR2 as YYNGEE. The CDR3 is 14 residues long. The germline V and J ends were trimmed by 3 bases and 4 bases, with 11 bases remaining between them. CDR3 residues: CASSAGGSNQPQHF. Here the CDR3 DNA reads TGTGCCAGCAGCGCGGGTGGGTCGAATCAGCCCCAGCATTTT. The variable domain in full, completed from reference TRBV9 and TRBJ1-5, reads DSGVTQTPKHLITATGQRVTLRCSPRSGDLSVYWYQQSLDQGLQFLIQYYNGEERAKGNILERFSAQQFPDLHSELNLSSLELGDSALYFCASSAGGSNQPQHFGDGTRLSIL.

The chain uses TRBV5-6 and TRBJ1-1, with D perhaps TRBD1 (5 bases). CDR3 length: 13 amino acids. The germline CDR1 and CDR2 sequences are SGHDT and YYEEEE. V shed 4 bases and J shed 5 bases, with 12 bases lying between them. The CDR3 DNA reads TGTGCCAGCAGCGGGGCAGCGGAGACTGAAGCTTTCTTT. Translated: CASSGAAETEAFF. Full variable domain (remainder filled in from reference TRBV5-6 and TRBJ1-1): DAGVTQSPTHLIKTRGQQVTLRCSPKSGHDTVSWYQQALGQGPQFIFQYYEEEERQRGNFPDRFSGHQFPNYSSELNVNALLLGDSALYLCASSGAAETEAFFGQGTRLTVV.

This clone is termed medium-sized. Distinct nucleotide sequences in the sample also encode this CDR3. V usage is TRBV27 and J usage is TRBJ2-1; 13 nucleotides agree with TRBD2. The length of the CDR3 is 15 residues. V lost 4 bases, J lost 4 bases, and 1 base stayed unmatched. The germline CDR1 and CDR2 sequences are MNHEY and SMNVEV (reference sequence). CDR3 amino acids: CASSSGLAGYNEQFF. The DNA for the CDR3 is TGTGCCAGCAGTTCGGGACTAGCGGGATACAATGAGCAGTTCTTC.

This chain joins TRBV9 and TRBJ1-3; D possibly corresponds to TRBD1 (5 bases). Between the trimmed V and J ends, which lost 2 bases and 2 bases, there was a span of 11 bases. CDR3 size: 15 residues. Germline values: CDR1 SGDLS, CDR2 YYNGEE. The CDR3 spells CASSVGGVAGNTIYF. The CDR3 DNA reads as TGTGCCAGCAGCGTTGGAGGGGTCGCTGGAAACACCATATATTTT.

CDR3 loop: CASSSGLAGAYNEQFF. In DNA, the CDR3 is TGTGCCAGCAGCTCGGGACTAGCGGGAGCCTACAATGAGCAGTTCTTC. V usage is TRBV7-3 and J usage is TRBJ2-1; 14 positions agree with TRBD2. The V and J ends lost 4 bases and 2 bases, in that order; junction bases with no gene match: 1. The germline V gene has CDR1 SGHTA and CDR2 FQGTGA. The CDR3 consists of 16 residues.

This chain connects TRBV27 to TRBJ2-1, with no clear D. V dropped 2 bases and J dropped 0 bases, with 8 bases sitting between them. CDR1 is MNHEY and CDR2 is SMNVEV in the germline V gene (reference sequence). The CDR3 is made up of 15 amino acids. CDR3 nucleotides: TGTGCCAGCAGTTTACTAGGAAGCTCCTACAATGAGCAGTTCTTC. This translates into CASSLLGSSYNEQFF.

This chain connects TRBV27 to TRBJ1-3, with TRBD1 as a possible D gene (5 bases). Germline CDR1 reads MNHEY; CDR2 reads SMNVEV (reference sequence). The CDR3 is 15 amino acids. V lost 2 bases and J 0 bases, leaving 8 bases between the germline ends. CDR3 DNA sequence: TGTGCCAGCAGTTTAGCGGGGGGCTCTGGAAACACCATATATTTT. Translated: CASSLAGGSGNTIYF.

V usage is TRBV19 and J usage is TRBJ2-1; 8 nucleotides match TRBD1. CDR3 size: 16 residues. Germline lookup yields CDR1 LNHDA and CDR2 SQIVND (reference sequence). The trim removed 1 base at V and 1 base at J, leaving 3 bases unmatched. In DNA, the CDR3 is TGTGCCAGTAGTATAGGACAGGGGTGGTCCTACAATGAGCAGTTCTTC. This encodes CASSIGQGWSYNEQFF.

This clone showed up just once. The V gene is TRBV19, the J gene TRBJ2-7; 13 nucleotides agree with TRBD2. The CDR3 spans 14 residues. J was trimmed by 7 bases and V by 5 bases; bases with no gene match: 5. CDR1 is LNHDA, CDR2 SQIVND, per germline (reference sequence). The CDR3 region is CASSAPGLAGEQYF. DNA of the CDR3: TGTGCCAGTAGTGCGCCGGGACTAGCGGGGGAGCAGTACTTC. Full variable domain (outside the CDR3, taken from reference TRBV19 and TRBJ2-7): DGGITQSPKYLFRKEGQNVTLSCEQNLNHDAMYWYRQDPGQGLRLIYYSQIVNDFQKGDIAEGYSVSREKKESFPLTVTSAQKNPTAFYLCASSAPGLAGEQYFGPGTRLTVT.

The chain links TRBV5-8 to TRBJ1-1; maybe TRBD1 (5 bases). Deletions cut 0 bases from V and 4 bases from J, with 10 bases between. Germline lookup yields CDR1 SGHTS and CDR2 YDEGEE. CDR3 length: 14 amino acids. The CDR3 protein is CASSLEQGLTEAFF. The CDR3 DNA reads as TGTGCCAGCAGCTTGGAGCAGGGACTCACTGAAGCTTTCTTT. The entire variable domain, with the rest obtained from reference TRBV5-8 and TRBJ1-1, is as follows: EAGVTQSPTHLIKTRGQQATLRCSPISGHTSVYWYQQALGLGLQFLLWYDEGEERNRGNFPPRFSGRQFPNYSSELNVNALELEDSALYLCASSLEQGLTEAFFGQGTRLTVV.

The genes are TRBV5-1 and TRBJ2-7; D is possibly TRBD2 (6 bases). V was pared by 3 bases and J by 5 bases, with 21 bases between. Germline CDR1 reads SGHRS; CDR2 reads YFSETQ. The CDR3 sequence is 16 residues long. CDR3 in amino acids: CASSWTEEGPAHEQYF. CDR3 DNA: TGCGCCAGCAGCTGGACGGAGGAGGGCCCGGCCCACGAGCAGTACTTC.

The chain employs TRBV4-1 and TRBJ1-2; D uncertain. V lost 2 bases to trimming and J lost 0 bases, with 10 bases between them. CDR1 and CDR2 from the germline V gene are MGHRA and YSYEKL. This CDR3 spans 15 amino acids. CDR3: CASSQKDGSNYGYTF. The CDR3 nucleotides read TGCGCCAGCAGCCAAAAGGACGGGTCTAACTATGGCTACACCTTC.

This clone was counted a single time. The rearrangement links TRBV5-1 to TRBJ2-1, with 13 bases matching TRBD2. CDR1 and CDR2 from the germline V gene are SGHRS and YFSETQ. V gave up 3 bases and J gave up 0 bases; unmatched junction bases: 6. The CDR3 totals 18 residues. CDR3 DNA sequence: TGCGCCAGCAGCTCCGGACTAGCGGGGGAGACCTCCTACAATGAGCAGTTCTTC. Translated, it gives CASSSGLAGETSYNEQFF.

V gene TRBV13 combines with J gene TRBJ1-1; D possibly corresponds to TRBD1 (5 bases). This CDR3 is built from 13 residues. V lost 2 bases, J lost 12 bases, and 16 bases lay in between. The V gene's germline CDR1 is PRHDT and CDR2 FYEKMQ (reference sequence). CDR3 nucleotide sequence: TGTGCCAGCAGCTTACCGACAGACAGTATAACTTTCTTT. Translation gives CASSLPTDSITFF.

The rearrangement links TRBV9 to TRBJ2-3; TRBD2 might be the D (7 bases). The V and J ends lost 0 bases and 2 bases respectively, with 13 bases between them. This CDR3 spans 16 amino acids. CDR1 is SGDLS, CDR2 YYNGEE, per germline. CDR3 nucleotide sequence: TGTGCCAGCAGCGTAGTCGCGGGGGCTATCACAGATACGCAGTATTTT. As protein: CASSVVAGAITDTQYF.

The chain recombines TRBV21-1 with TRBJ2-4; TRBD1, as called in the table, went unchecked against the DNA. TRBV21-1 is annotated as a pseudogene. CDR3 length: 19 residues. The CDR3 protein is CASSTLGTRTRMGKNIQYF. CDR3 in DNA: TGTGCCAGCAGCACCCTAGGGACACGGACGAGAATGGGCAAAAACATTCAGTACTTC.

This chain joins TRBV16 and TRBJ2-1, with 8 positions matching TRBD2. V trimming: 3 bases; J trimming: 2 bases; junction bases outside the gene matches: 0. CDR1 and CDR2 from the germline V gene are KGHSY and FQNENV. The CDR3 sequence is 14 residues long. The CDR3 sequence is CASSQGLAYNEQFF. The CDR3 DNA follows: TGTGCCAGCAGCCAGGGACTAGCCTACAATGAGCAGTTCTTC.

This clone has a handful of counts. This chain joins TRBV11-2 and TRBJ2-6; possible D gene TRBD1, 5 bases. The CDR3 sequence is 15 residues long. Deletions cut 3 bases from V and 4 bases from J, with 10 bases between. The germline CDR1 and CDR2 sequences are SGHAT and FQNNGV. In DNA form, the CDR3 reads TGTGCCAGCAGCTTCAGGGTAACCGGGGCCAACGTCCTGACTTTC. Protein: CASSFRVTGANVLTF. Supplemented by reference TRBV11-2 and TRBJ2-6, the full variable domain reads EAGVAQSPRYKIIEKRQSVAFWCNPISGHATLYWYQQILGQGPKLLIQFQNNGVVDDSQLPKDRFSAERLKGVDSTLKIQPAKLEDSAVYLCASSFRVTGANVLTFGAGSRLTVL.

This clone was counted a single time. The rearrangement uses TRBV7-9 and TRBJ1-2; 9 bases match TRBD1. V shed 1 base, J shed 7 bases, and the junction held 10 bases outside the gene matches. This CDR3 comprises 16 residues. Germline lookup yields CDR1 SEHNR and CDR2 FQNEAQ (reference sequence). CDR3 bases: TGTGCCAGCAGCTTAGGCCCCGACAGGGGGTTGGTTGGCTACACCTTC. Amino acids: CASSLGPDRGLVGYTF.

The rearrangement joins TRBV13 to TRBJ2-7, with 8 bases that match TRBD1. J was trimmed by 7 bases and V by 0 bases; bases with no gene match: 5. Germline CDR1 PRHDT, CDR2 FYEKMQ (reference sequence). The CDR3 has 14 residues. The DNA of the CDR3 is TGTGCCAGCAGCTTAGGCAGGGGGCTGAATGAGCAGTACTTC. Amino acid sequence: CASSLGRGLNEQYF.

The chain uses TRBV28 and TRBJ2-7; 9 bases map to TRBD2. CDR3 length: 13 residues. The ends lost 6 bases at V and 4 bases at J; junction bases unmatched: 4. Germline CDR1 MDHEN, CDR2 SYDVKM. CDR3 DNA: TGTGCCAGCAGGGGACTAGCTATATACGAGCAGTACTTC. Translation: CASRGLAIYEQYF. Looking up the rest from reference TRBV28 and TRBJ2-7 gives the full variable domain: DVKVTQSSRYLVKRTGEKVFLECVQDMDHENMFWYRQDPGLGLRLIYFSYDVKMKEKGDIPEGYSVSREKKERFSLILESASTNQTSMYLCASRGLAIYEQYFGPGTRLTVT.

The rearrangement uses TRBV30 and TRBJ1-4, with 9 bases fitting TRBD1. There are 15 residues in the CDR3. The germline CDR1 and CDR2 sequences are GTSNPN and SVGIG (reference sequence). In nucleotides, the CDR3 is TGTGTGTTTACAGGGGGCAGCGCAACTAATGAAAAACTGTTTTTT. Translation gives CVFTGGSATNEKLFF. Supplemented by reference TRBV30 and TRBJ1-4, the full variable domain reads SQTIHQWPATLVQPVGSPLSLECTVEGTSNPNLYWYRQAAGRGLQLLFYSVGIGQISSEVPQNLSASRPQDRQFILSSKKLLLSDSGFYLCVFTGGSATNEKLFFGSGTQLSVL.

V is TRBV15 and J is TRBJ1-2, with D possibly matching TRBD1 (5 bases). The germline gives CDR1 LNHNV, CDR2 YYDKDF (reference sequence). The CDR3 contains 14 residues. V lost 0 bases, J lost 8 bases, and 13 bases lay in between. In DNA, the CDR3 is TGTGCCACCAGCAGAGATGGGGGGATTGAGGGCTACACCTTC. It specifies CATSRDGGIEGYTF. Combining the CDR3 with reference TRBV15 and TRBJ1-2 gives the whole variable domain DAMVIQNPRYQVTQFGKPVTLSCSQTLNHNVMYWYQQKSSQAPKLLFHYYDKDFNNEADTPDNFQSRRPNTSFCFLDIRSPGLGDTAMYLCATSRDGGIEGYTFGSGTRLTVV.

This chain joins TRBV5-6 and TRBJ1-3; D unresolved. The CDR3 is made up of 11 amino acids. CDR1 is SGHDT and CDR2 is YYEEEE in the germline V gene. V was pared by 3 bases and J by 8 bases, with 6 bases between. The CDR3 region is CASSSGYTIYF. CDR3 sequence (DNA): TGTGCCAGCAGCTCGGGTTACACCATATATTTT.

The chain links TRBV28 to TRBJ2-3, with D perhaps TRBD2 (5 bases). The CDR3 is 15 amino acids. Germline V lookup: CDR1 MDHEN, CDR2 SYDVKM. V was trimmed by 6 bases and J by 2 bases, leaving 15 bases between them. CDR3 sequence: CASRPIGDYTDTQYF. The CDR3 bases are TGTGCCAGCAGGCCGATCGGGGATTACACAGATACGCAGTATTTT.

The rearrangement links TRBV7-2 to TRBJ2-5, with D unclear. V dropped 0 bases and J dropped 7 bases, with 6 bases sitting between them. Germline V gives CDR1 SGHTA, CDR2 FQGNSA. The CDR3 covers 12 residues. DNA for the CDR3: TGTGCCAGCAGCTTAGCTTTGGGGACCCAGTACTTC. This sequence encodes CASSLALGTQYF.

The V call is TRBV27, the J call TRBJ2-7; D is perhaps TRBD1 (5 bases). Trimming stripped 4 bases from V and 3 bases from J, with 25 bases between. The CDR3 is 18 residues long. The germline V gene encodes CDR1 MNHEY and CDR2 SMNVEV (reference sequence). For the CDR3, the DNA is TGTGCCAGCAGTTCAACGACGATAGCAGGGATAAATTACTACGAGCAGTACTTC. It yields the protein CASSSTTIAGINYYEQYF.

The V and J genes are TRBV30 and TRBJ2-1; possibly TRBD1 or TRBD2 for D (5 bases each). V dropped 7 bases and J dropped 3 bases, with 13 bases sitting between them. Germline V gives CDR1 GTSNPN, CDR2 SVGIG (reference sequence). The CDR3 is 13 amino acids. CDR3 sequence: CALGTEYYNEQFF. The DNA of the CDR3 is TGTGCCTTAGGGACGGAATACTACAATGAGCAGTTCTTC. The full variable domain, in which reference TRBV30 and TRBJ2-1 provide the parts outside the CDR3, is SQTIHQWPATLVQPVGSPLSLECTVEGTSNPNLYWYRQAAGRGLQLLFYSVGIGQISSEVPQNLSASRPQDRQFILSSKKLLLSDSGFYLCALGTEYYNEQFFGPGTRLTVL.